The clone carrying this TCR beta chain was seen only a few times. Antigen specificity is unknown. The CDR3 length is 15 residues. V dropped 3 bases and J dropped 2 bases, with 11 bases sitting between them. Using genomic DNA as the template, TCR beta VDJ and CDR3 profiling was carried out. TCRdb reprocessed the reads with MiXCR, giving one entry per CDR3 protein. The profile shows about 210,000 distinct CDR3 sequences, 60% to 65% of them singletons. This entry belongs to a study of CD8+CD57+ T cells in acquired aplastic anemia. Background on the study: Sorted cells (CD4+ and CD8+) yielded DNA amounts that averaged about 3.1 ug. Study results and limitations: CD8+ Simpson's diversity did not differ significantly between patients and controls.

The chain carries TRBV12-3 or TRBV12-4 and TRBJ2-1, with a tentative D call TRBD2 (7 bases). This clonotype was sampled from a human donor in good health. Material for sequencing was sorted CD4+, CD8+, or CD8+CD57+ T cells (not recorded which) from PBMCs. The CDR3 DNA sequence: TGTGCCAGCAGTTTGGTGGGGGGGCCCTACAATGAGCAGTTCTTC. Translating gives CASSLVGGPYNEQFF.